The clone carrying this T cell receptor beta chain was found a few times. This record belongs to a study of cytomegalovirus exposure and HLA in healthy donors. There are 14 residues in the CDR3. V was pared by 2 bases and J by 4 bases, with 11 bases between. CDR1 MGHDK and CDR2 SYGVNS come from the germline V gene. Repertoires were generated with immunoSEQ multiplex PCR, while TCRdb's copy carries only in-frame clones and drops some. The sample includes 150,000 to 200,000 clones, roughly three quarters of them seen just once. The V and J genes are TRBV25-1 and TRBJ1-2; D may be TRBD1 (5 bases). The sequencing sample was made of PBMCs. This receptor was obtained from a woman aged 30 to 39 in good health and CMV-seronegative. The CDR3 loop is CASSEGFGAYGYTF. The CDR3 DNA reads as TGTGCCAGCAGTGAAGGGTTTGGGGCCTATGGCTACACCTTC.